These 15 T cell receptor beta chains were all obtained from the same sample, sequenced in a study of beta chain features in type 1 diabetes (dated by TCRdb to 2017 to 2018). The library was generated by the immunoSEQ multiplex PCR assay. The High Capacity cDNA Reverse Transcription Kit was used to reverse transcribe all of the isolated RNA, meaning that expressed TCRB transcripts were what got sequenced. The immuneACCESS repertoire file appears here via TCRdb, limited to in-frame rearrangements. These files lack a portion of the clones; in checked studies, under half of the deficit traces to unresolved V genes, and the cause of the others is not known. The sample profile shows hundreds of thousands of clones; approximately 14% of them were found once. The ten largest clones represent under 0.04% of the sample. Sequencing input: naive CD4+ T cells from blood. In light of the paper, this sample's cell subset or site label describes: true naive CD4+ T cells. The receptors come from a man younger than 45 in good health.

The V and J genes are TRBV7-9 and TRBJ2-7; TRBD2 might be the D (6 bases). CDR3 length equals 15 residues. V gave up 5 bases and J gave up 4 bases, with 18 bases separating them. Germline V lookup: CDR1 SEHNR, CDR2 FQNEAQ (reference sequence). CDR3 nucleotide sequence: TGTGCCAGCAGCCCTGAAGGAGGGGTAGGGTACGAGCAGTACTTC. This sequence encodes CASSPEGGVGYEQYF.

This clone has just a few counts. This chain joins TRBV5-4 and TRBJ1-1; tentative D call: TRBD1 (5 bases). Germline V gives CDR1 SGHNT, CDR2 YYREEE (reference sequence). V lost 3 bases and J lost 3, with 24 bases in between. This CDR3 has 18 amino acids. The CDR3 is CASSSPFRGQLGDTEAFF. DNA for the CDR3: TGTGCCAGCAGCTCACCGTTCCGGGGCCAGTTGGGAGACACTGAAGCTTTCTTT.

Regarding this clone: Other DNA sequences of this sample code for an identical CDR3. The gene calls are TRBV6-5 and TRBJ1-1, with D uncertain. Germline lookup yields CDR1 MNHEY and CDR2 SVGAGI. The ends were cut back, 5 bases at V and 0 bases at J, with 4 bases in the middle. CDR3 length: 12 amino acids. Here the CDR3 reads CASSRLNTEAFF. In nucleotides, the CDR3 is TGTGCCAGCAGTCGTCTGAACACTGAAGCTTTCTTT.

CDR3 bases: TGTGCCAGCAGCGTAAGTGCCCCCGAGAACACTGAAGCTTTCTTT. Its translation is CASSVSAPENTEAFF. The rearrangement links TRBV9 to TRBJ1-1; D gene uncertain. Germline CDR1 reads SGDLS; CDR2 reads YYNGEE. The CDR3 contains 15 residues. Deletions cut 1 base from V and 1 base from J, with 11 bases between.

This clone has more than one count but fewer than ten. The V gene is TRBV11-3, the J gene TRBJ2-1; perhaps TRBD2 as D (7 bases). CDR1 is SGHNT, CDR2 YENEEA, per germline. The V and J ends lost 7 bases and 8 bases respectively, with 24 bases between them. CDR3 length: 16 residues. CDR3 protein: CASTSQGRAFRDEQFF. As DNA, the CDR3 is TGTGCCAGCACCAGCCAGGGGAGGGCCTTTCGGGATGAGCAGTTCTTC.

This rearrangement joins TRBV5-1 to TRBJ2-5; tentative D call: TRBD2 (7 bases). Germline CDR1 and CDR2: SGHRS and YFSETQ. The CDR3 runs to 17 residues. V lost 4 bases, J lost 4 bases, and 23 bases lay in between. The CDR3 region has the DNA TGCGCCAGCAGCCCCCAGGGGACGGGGGGATTTGGAGAGACCCAGTACTTC. It encodes CASSPQGTGGFGETQYF.

The chain combines TRBV7-2 with TRBJ2-5; TRBD1 matches 8 bases. Germline V gene lookup returns CDR1 SGHTA and CDR2 FQGNSA. The V gene end was trimmed by 4 bases and the J gene end by 5 bases; junction bases not matched to a gene: 0. The length of the CDR3 is 12 residues. The CDR3 sequence: CASSYRGETQYF. The CDR3 bases are TGTGCCAGCAGCTACAGGGGGGAGACCCAGTACTTC.

The chain recombines TRBV5-1 with TRBJ2-1, with TRBD2 identical over 10 bases. In germline, CDR1 is SGHRS, CDR2 YFSETQ. V was pared by 2 bases and J by 9 bases, with 8 bases of the junction left unmatched. This CDR3 is built from 15 residues. CDR3 DNA: TGCGCCAGCAGCTTTCTAGCGGGAGTCGAGGGTGAGCAGTTCTTC. As protein: CASSFLAGVEGEQFF.

V usage is TRBV30 and J usage is TRBJ2-1, with D possibly called TRBD1 or TRBD2 (5 bases each). This CDR3 comprises 15 residues. Germline CDR1 GTSNPN, CDR2 SVGIG (reference sequence). The V end was cut by 1 base, the J end by 5 bases, with 15 bases between. CDR3 in DNA: TGTGCCTGGAGTGCCCCCGGGGCGAGAAACAATGAGCAGTTCTTC. It specifies CAWSAPGARNNEQFF.

This clone was seen only a few times. J is TRBJ1-2 and V is TRBV15, with D tentatively TRBD1 (6 bases). V was pared by 3 bases and J by 8 bases, with 25 bases between. Germline CDR1 LNHNV, CDR2 YYDKDF (reference sequence). This CDR3 comprises 17 residues. CDR3: CATSRPVRGAQRTGYTF. CDR3 nucleotides: TGTGCCACCAGCAGGCCCGTGAGGGGGGCGCAAAGGACAGGCTACACCTTC.

This clone has more than one count but fewer than ten. The V and J genes are TRBV29-1 and TRBJ2-5; possible D gene TRBD1, 5 bases. V lost 5 bases, J lost 4 bases, and 14 bases lay in between. CDR1 SQVTM and CDR2 ANQGSEA come from the germline V gene. The CDR3 length is 13 residues. The CDR3 DNA reads TGCAGCGTTCAGGGTACGCGTCTAGAGACCCAGTACTTC. It is translated as CSVQGTRLETQYF.

This chain connects TRBV4-1 to TRBJ2-4; tentative D call: TRBD2 (5 bases). Germline V gives CDR1 MGHRA, CDR2 YSYEKL. Trimming shortened V by 0 bases and J by 6 bases, and 12 bases separated the two germline ends. This CDR3 has 15 amino acids. The CDR3 region is CASSQDNPAGNIQYF. CDR3 in DNA: TGCGCCAGCAGCCAAGATAACCCGGCGGGAAACATTCAGTACTTC.

The gene calls are TRBV6-5 and TRBJ1-5; D uncertain. The CDR3 loop spans 15 amino acids. The V gene's germline CDR1 is MNHEY and CDR2 SVGAGI. V dropped 2 bases and J dropped 2 bases, with 10 bases sitting between them. As DNA, the CDR3 is TGTGCCAGCAGTTACGGGAGTGGAGGCAATCAGCCCCAGCATTTT. Protein sequence: CASSYGSGGNQPQHF.

This clone was observed at least ten times. CDR3 coding DNA: TGTGCCATCATAGAACCTCCAGATACGCAGTATTTT. Translating it yields CAIIEPPDTQYF. The chain links TRBV10-3 to TRBJ2-3; D gene ambiguous. Germline-derived CDR1 and CDR2 are ENHRY and SYGVKD. The CDR3 is 12 amino acids. V was cut by 7 bases and J by 4 bases, with 9 bases left in between.

This clone came up a few times. V is TRBV30 and J is TRBJ1-5; weak D call: TRBD1 (5 bases). The germline CDR1 and CDR2 sequences are GTSNPN and SVGIG (reference sequence). CDR3 length: 14 residues. V lost 0 bases and J lost 2, with 8 bases in between. The CDR3 DNA reads TGTGCCTGGAGTGTAGGGGAGGGCAATCAGCCCCAGCATTTT. This sequence encodes CAWSVGEGNQPQHF.